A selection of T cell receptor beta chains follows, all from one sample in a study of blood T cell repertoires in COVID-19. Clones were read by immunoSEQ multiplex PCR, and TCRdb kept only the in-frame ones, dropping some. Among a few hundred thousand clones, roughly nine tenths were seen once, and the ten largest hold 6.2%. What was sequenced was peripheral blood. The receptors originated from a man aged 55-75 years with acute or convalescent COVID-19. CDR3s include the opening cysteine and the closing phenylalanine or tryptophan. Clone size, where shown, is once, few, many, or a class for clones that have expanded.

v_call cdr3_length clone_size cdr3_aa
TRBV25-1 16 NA CASSARDTYSGNTIYF
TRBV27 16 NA CASSSSTHFGSYEQYF
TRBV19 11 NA CASSISETQYF
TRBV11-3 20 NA CASSLDWRGASFSGANVLTF
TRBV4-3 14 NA CASSQEGLWNTIYF
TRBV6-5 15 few CASNSGGANGNTIYF
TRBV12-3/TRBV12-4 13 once CASSHGTQYEQYF
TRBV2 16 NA CASSETPGPGANVLTF
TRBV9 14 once CASSVNEGYNEQFF
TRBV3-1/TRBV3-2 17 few CASSQGRDQGNTDTQYF
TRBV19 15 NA CASSINREWGNEQFF
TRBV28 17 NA CASSLILGSLSSYEQYF
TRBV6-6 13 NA CASSRSDTPEQYF
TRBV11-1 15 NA CASSKTPGDRETQYF
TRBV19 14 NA CASLDIGGSYGYTF
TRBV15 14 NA CATSRDPGNTEAFF
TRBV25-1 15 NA CASSGPTSAYNEQFF
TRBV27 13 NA CASSLDTYNEQFF
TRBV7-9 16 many CASSLYLWDRGETQYF
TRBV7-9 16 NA CASSGPSGRAVDEQYF
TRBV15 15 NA CATSRDGHGYNEQFF
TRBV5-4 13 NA CASSNTGQETQYF
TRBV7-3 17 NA CASSLSTGLSNTGELFF
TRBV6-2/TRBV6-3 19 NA CASSYSISRGWRRNQSQHF
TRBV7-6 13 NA CASSLGSYQPQHF
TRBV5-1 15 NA CASSLTGGNTGELFF
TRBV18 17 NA CASSPVGGPRSGNTIYF
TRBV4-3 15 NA CASSLRQLSNQPQHF
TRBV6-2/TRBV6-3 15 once CASSRTLQGDNEQFF
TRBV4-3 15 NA CASSQDSHSQETQYF
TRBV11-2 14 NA CASSWEVAVETQYF
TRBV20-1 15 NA CSASDPSSSTDTQYF
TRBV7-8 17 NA CASSSPGTGPSTYGYTF
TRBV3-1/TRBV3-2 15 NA CASSQDYSVSYEQYF
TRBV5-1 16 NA CASSFADGSSYNEQFF
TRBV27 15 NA CASSFDSLIHNEQFF
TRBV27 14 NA CASSKQGDSYGYTF
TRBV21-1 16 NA CASSINALTRDIEAFF
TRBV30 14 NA CAWRFPGQGYGYTF
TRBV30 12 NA CAWSRLAGEAFF
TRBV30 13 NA CAWSRQPSYEQYF
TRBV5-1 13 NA CASSLDRTYEQYF
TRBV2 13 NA CASSWDRGYEQYF
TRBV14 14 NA CASSLRTAGTEAFF
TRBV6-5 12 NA CASSLGGEKLFF
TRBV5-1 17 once CASSLGIQTSSYNEQFF
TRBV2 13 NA CASSGDTGNTIYF
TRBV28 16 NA CASSPDRGQANEKLFF
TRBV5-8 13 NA CASSFQAPVKAFF
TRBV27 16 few CASSLSGTSVTYEQYF
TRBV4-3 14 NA CASSQPGHNTEAFF
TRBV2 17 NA CASMRQPGLTYTGELFF
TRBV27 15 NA CATGGMREASYEQYF
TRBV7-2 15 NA CASSPLAGESGELFF